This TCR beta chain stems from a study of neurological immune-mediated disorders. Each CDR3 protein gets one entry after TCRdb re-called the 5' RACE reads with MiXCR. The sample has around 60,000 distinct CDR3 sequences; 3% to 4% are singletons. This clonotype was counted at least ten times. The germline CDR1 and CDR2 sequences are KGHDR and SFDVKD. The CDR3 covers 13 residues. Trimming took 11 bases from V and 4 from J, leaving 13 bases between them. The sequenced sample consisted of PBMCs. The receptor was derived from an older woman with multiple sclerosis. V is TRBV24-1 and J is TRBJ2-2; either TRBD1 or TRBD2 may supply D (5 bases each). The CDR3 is CAIREGLTGELFF. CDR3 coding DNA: TGTGCCATCCGCGAGGGGCTCACCGGGGAGCTGTTTTTT.